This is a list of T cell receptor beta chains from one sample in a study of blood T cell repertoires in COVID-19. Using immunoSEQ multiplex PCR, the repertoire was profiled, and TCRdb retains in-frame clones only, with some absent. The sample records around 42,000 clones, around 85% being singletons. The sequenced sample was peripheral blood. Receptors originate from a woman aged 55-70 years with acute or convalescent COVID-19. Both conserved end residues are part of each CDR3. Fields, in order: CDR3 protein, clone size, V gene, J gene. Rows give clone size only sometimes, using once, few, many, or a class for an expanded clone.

CDR3aa: CATSRGNTEAFF; abundance: few; v_gene: TRBV24-1; j_gene: TRBJ1-1
CDR3aa: CASSFGREAFF; abundance: NA; v_gene: TRBV7-2; j_gene: TRBJ1-1
CDR3aa: CASSQSPGNQPQHF; abundance: NA; v_gene: TRBV18; j_gene: TRBJ1-5
CDR3aa: CASSQRGQGPYEQYF; abundance: medium-sized; v_gene: TRBV14; j_gene: TRBJ2-7
CDR3aa: CASSLGTGVNQPQHF; abundance: NA; v_gene: TRBV28; j_gene: TRBJ1-5
CDR3aa: CASSPRGQGLRGRNQPQHF; abundance: few; v_gene: TRBV7-2; j_gene: TRBJ1-5
CDR3aa: CASSAGTGFQPQHF; abundance: NA; v_gene: TRBV13; j_gene: TRBJ1-5
CDR3aa: CASSIPGQGAHEQFF; abundance: NA; v_gene: TRBV19; j_gene: TRBJ2-1
CDR3aa: CASSPLAGGTDTQYF; abundance: NA; v_gene: TRBV14; j_gene: TRBJ2-3
CDR3aa: CAWKDRVVEKLFF; abundance: few; v_gene: TRBV30; j_gene: TRBJ1-4
CDR3aa: CASSQGLATQTQYF; abundance: NA; v_gene: TRBV7-2; j_gene: TRBJ2-5
CDR3aa: CASRYSTGTGNTGELFF; abundance: NA; v_gene: TRBV7-8; j_gene: TRBJ2-2
CDR3aa: CASSPNPPGHTNGYTF; abundance: NA; v_gene: TRBV9; j_gene: TRBJ1-2
CDR3aa: CASSEGGKNEQFF; abundance: NA; v_gene: TRBV11-3; j_gene: TRBJ2-1
CDR3aa: CASSKQANYGYTF; abundance: NA; v_gene: TRBV5-4; j_gene: TRBJ1-2
CDR3aa: CASRKGTSGATYEQYF; abundance: NA; v_gene: TRBV5-1; j_gene: TRBJ2-7
CDR3aa: CSVGQTGEIYGYTF; abundance: once; v_gene: TRBV29-1; j_gene: TRBJ1-2
CDR3aa: CATQRGGNYGYTF; abundance: NA; v_gene: TRBV24-1; j_gene: TRBJ1-2
CDR3aa: CAISESGGYGANVLTF; abundance: NA; v_gene: TRBV10-3; j_gene: TRBJ2-6
CDR3aa: CASSEYGTGDSTF; abundance: NA; v_gene: TRBV25-1; j_gene: TRBJ1-2
CDR3aa: CASTRQVMNTEAFF; abundance: NA; v_gene: TRBV19; j_gene: TRBJ1-1
CDR3aa: CASSLEGQEYGYTF; abundance: NA; v_gene: TRBV5-4; j_gene: TRBJ1-2
CDR3aa: CAAGTGSIANEQYF; abundance: NA; v_gene: TRBV10-2; j_gene: TRBJ2-7
CDR3aa: CASSYSISGGTYEQYF; abundance: NA; v_gene: TRBV6-5; j_gene: TRBJ2-7
CDR3aa: CASSLEGQGARGYTF; abundance: NA; v_gene: TRBV5-1; j_gene: TRBJ1-2
CDR3aa: CASSHNTLQGPMNTEAFF; abundance: NA; v_gene: TRBV18; j_gene: TRBJ1-1
CDR3aa: CASSWEDRVNTEAFF; abundance: NA; v_gene: TRBV5-5; j_gene: TRBJ1-1
CDR3aa: CASSPSGTGSETQYF; abundance: NA; v_gene: TRBV5-1; j_gene: TRBJ2-5
CDR3aa: CASSLGPADGGTYEQYF; abundance: NA; v_gene: TRBV7-3; j_gene: TRBJ2-7
CDR3aa: CASSTSTKGNTEAFF; abundance: NA; v_gene: TRBV19; j_gene: TRBJ1-1
CDR3aa: CASSSTQGFSYGYTF; abundance: NA; v_gene: TRBV9; j_gene: TRBJ1-2
CDR3aa: CASSLWRPISSYNSPLHF; abundance: NA; v_gene: TRBV27; j_gene: TRBJ1-6
CDR3aa: CAWKLAGTSYNEQFF; abundance: NA; v_gene: TRBV30; j_gene: TRBJ2-1
CDR3aa: CASSGNRGDTQYF; abundance: NA; v_gene: TRBV18; j_gene: TRBJ2-3
CDR3aa: CASSLGRGGEAYEQYF; abundance: NA; v_gene: TRBV5-1; j_gene: TRBJ2-7
CDR3aa: CASSRSITNEKLFF; abundance: NA; v_gene: TRBV7-9; j_gene: TRBJ1-4
CDR3aa: CASSEREVESGYEQYF; abundance: once; v_gene: TRBV6-1; j_gene: TRBJ2-7
CDR3aa: CASSLGLAGGYEQYF; abundance: NA; v_gene: TRBV7-2; j_gene: TRBJ2-7
CDR3aa: CASSPWTELNTEAFF; abundance: NA; v_gene: TRBV5-1; j_gene: TRBJ1-1
CDR3aa: CASSLSGESEPQHF; abundance: NA; v_gene: TRBV28; j_gene: TRBJ1-5
CDR3aa: CASRSGQRRNQPQHF; abundance: NA; v_gene: TRBV6-5; j_gene: TRBJ1-5
CDR3aa: CASSFGGSLNTEAFF; abundance: NA; v_gene: TRBV27; j_gene: TRBJ1-1